This T cell receptor (beta chain) was documented in a study of blood T cells in healthy people across ages (dated by TCRdb to between 2015 and 2017). Notes on the research overall: In model experiments, roughly one uniquely barcoded TCR beta cDNA molecule per two T cells was captured by template switching. Using deep sequencing normalized with unique cDNA molecular identifiers, the study measured how TCR beta repertoire diversity changes with age. Four age groups were formed from the donors: young (average about 17 years), middle-aged (roughly 38), aged (62) and long-lived (approximately 80). Donors of different ages were randomly distributed across sequencing lanes to avoid experimental bias. For two donors (one aged 18 to 30 and one aged 80 or older), the study analyzed two additional independent replicas of 1 million unique cDNA reads from the same blood draw. Overall study results and their limits: Observed TCR beta diversity per million T cells fell roughly linearly with age, and a significant reduction was already apparent by age around 40. A strong correlation was found between observed TCR beta diversity and the percentage of naive T cells measured by flow cytometry. Estimates of total diversity from one million sequenced T cells were regarded as lower bounds and underestimates. Because donor CMV infection status was unknown, age-related changes in expanded clonotypes were potentially confounded. Compared with the aged group, the long-lived group had more naive CD4+ T cells, fewer expanded clones and increased TCR diversity, a pattern suggesting age selection. Since profiling was done on bulk unsorted PBMCs, naive and antigen-experienced compartments could not be conclusively compared.

The donors were around 39 Caucasian individuals from Russia, aged 6 to 90 years, who were systemically healthy. Each donor gave 9.5 to 10 milliliters of peripheral blood, drawn into EDTA-treated Vacutainer tubes. PBMCs were isolated by Ficoll-Paque density-gradient centrifugation, with at least 6 million obtained per sample. Trizol reagent was used to extract total RNA from the PBMCs, yielding at least 5.5 micrograms per sample. For every donor, an aliquot of PBMCs went through flow cytometry to measure the percentages of naive CD45RAhigh/CD27high T cells. Reading the germline V gene gives CDR1 MDHEN and CDR2 SYDVKM. The trim is 7 bases for V and 7 bases for J, with a gap of 13 bases between the germline ends. The CDR3 runs 12 residues from the cysteine to the phenylalanine. Only the CDR3 portion is preserved as DNA: 36 bases, with reading frame beginning at the first base. Comments on this clonotype: Its antigen is not yet known. Per-base quality was not reported, and no clone a single base away is much larger than it.

The library was obtained by 5' RACE. The sequencing machine was an Illumina HiSeq 2500. A second roughly 6 to 12 cycle PCR used a sample-barcoded 5' primer and a J-beta primer mix. Each TCR beta cDNA molecule received a unique molecular identifier from a template-switch 5' adaptor carrying 12 random nucleotides. Each sample yielded at least 3 million CDR3-containing paired-end reads. The Mint cDNA synthesis kit, primed by a TRBC-specific oligonucleotide, was used to synthesize first-strand cDNA from all RNA. All cDNA was treated with uracil-DNA glycosylase and then went through a first 18-cycle PCR with the universal primers M1SS and BC2_uni_R. On the authors' methods: Each sample was normalized by randomly selecting 1 million high-quality reads, each carrying a distinct molecular identifier. Instead of being binned into consensus sequences, reads that shared molecular identifiers were thrown out. MiTCR, set to a Q25 quality threshold and the strictest error-elimination algorithm, was used for CDR3 identification, clonotype clustering and error correction. A nonparametric unseen species model with Euler transformation was used to estimate a lower bound on total TCR beta diversity. The raw public data were reprocessed by TCRdb itself: fastp quality trimming at Q25, MiXCR clonotype calling, in-frame beta chains only. Each CDR3 protein appears once, grouped with its most common genes and DNA. The V and J calls and clone size are TCRdb's, not the authors'. This sample has around 1,500,000 distinct CDR3 sequences in its table, and 28% of those were observed once. The top ten hold more than 6% of the sample.

What was sequenced was blood. The sequence was collected from a young woman in good health. The sequence is built from TRBV28 and TRBJ2-5; possibly the D gene is TRBD2, per 5 matching bases. The DNA sequence reads TGTGCCAGCACCCTGGGAGAGGGGACCCAGTACTTC. Protein translation: CASTLGEGTQYF.